A selection of T cell receptor beta chains follows, all from one sample in a study of T cell responses to AZD1222 COVID-19 vaccine. Using immunoSEQ multiplex PCR, the repertoire was profiled, and TCRdb retains in-frame clones only, with some absent. The repertoire has 100,000 to 150,000 clones, roughly 90% of them found once; the top ten carry roughly 6%. The specimen was peripheral blood, collected on day 0 of AZD1222 vaccination. Receptors were obtained from an adult in good health. Both conserved end residues are part of each CDR3. The D gene is left open where the match is weak. A clone size is listed for some rows: how often the clone was seen (once, few, many), or a class if it is expanded.

d_gene | j_gene | abundance | v_gene | CDR3aa | CDR3nt
. | TRBJ1-5 | . | TRBV2 | CASSETDIRQPQHF | TGTGCCAGCAGTGAGACAGATATTCGTCAGCCCCAGCATTTT
. | TRBJ2-7 | . | TRBV5-1 | CASSFGSSDSYEQYF | TGCGCCAGCAGCTTTGGCTCCTCAGATTCCTACGAGCAGTACTTC
. | TRBJ1-2 | few | TRBV6-5 | CASSTGQNYGYTF | TGTGCCAGCAGCACCGGACAGAACTATGGCTACACCTTC
. | TRBJ2-7 | . | TRBV5-1 | CASSGGIKHYEQYF | TGCGCCAGCAGTGGAGGGATTAAGCACTACGAGCAGTACTTC
. | TRBJ2-7 | . | TRBV24-1 | CATSASEGNKRYEQYF | TGTGCCACCAGTGCCTCCGAGGGGAATAAGAGGTACGAGCAGTACTTC
. | TRBJ2-7 | . | TRBV7-3 | CASSSQAGYEQYF | TGTGCCAGCAGCTCCCAGGCGGGGTACGAGCAGTACTTC
. | TRBJ2-7 | few | TRBV2 | CASSSGHRQYEQYF | TGTGCCAGCAGTTCGGGACACCGACAATACGAGCAGTACTTC
. | TRBJ1-1 | . | TRBV20-1 | CSASPNRGIMNTEAFF | TGCAGTGCTAGTCCTAACCGGGGGATCATGAACACTGAAGCTTTCTTT
. | TRBJ1-1 | . | TRBV9 | CASSVDFGPNTEAFF | TGTGCCAGCAGCGTAGATTTCGGACCGAACACTGAAGCTTTCTTT
TRBD1 | TRBJ1-2 | . | TRBV5-1 | CASSFTDRGSGGYTF | TGCGCCAGCAGCTTTACGGACAGGGGGTCGGGTGGCTACACCTTC
. | TRBJ1-2 | . | TRBV3-1/TRBV3-2 | CASSQGQNYGYTF | TGTGCCAGCAGCCAAGGCCAGAACTATGGCTACACCTTC
. | TRBJ2-7 | . | TRBV14 | CASSGSRDNLYEQYF | TGTGCCAGCAGCGGTAGTCGGGATAACCTTTACGAGCAGTACTTC
. | TRBJ1-5 | . | TRBV6-2/TRBV6-3 | CASSADPPYSNQPQHF | TGTGCCAGCAGTGCTGACCCCCCTTATAGCAATCAGCCCCAGCATTTT
. | TRBJ1-5 | . | TRBV5-6 | CASSLNRRQGNQPQHF | TGTGCCAGCAGCTTAAATAGAAGGCAAGGCAATCAGCCCCAGCATTTT
. | TRBJ1-1 | . | TRBV7-2 | CASSYTNSRRSTEAFF | TGTGCCAGCAGCTACACTAACTCCCGCAGGTCGACTGAAGCTTTCTTT
TRBD1 | TRBJ2-6 | . | TRBV5-1 | CASRDSSGANVLTF | TGCGCCAGCCGGGACAGCTCTGGGGCCAACGTCCTGACTTTC
. | TRBJ1-1 | . | TRBV3-1/TRBV3-2 | CASSQDKGWDTEAFF | TGTGCCAGCAGCCAAGATAAAGGATGGGACACTGAAGCTTTCTTT
. | TRBJ1-5 | . | TRBV6-2/TRBV6-3 | CASSYRGSNQPQHF | TGTGCCAGCAGTTACAGGGGAAGCAATCAGCCCCAGCATTTT
TRBD1 | TRBJ1-6 | . | TRBV2 | CASNPGQGAVAPLHF | TGTGCCAGCAATCCGGGGCAGGGGGCAGTGGCACCCCTCCACTTT
. | TRBJ2-6 | . | TRBV30 | CAWSAGPSTANVLTF | TGTGCCTGGAGTGCTGGCCCCTCTACGGCCAACGTCCTGACTTTC
TRBD1 | TRBJ1-2 | . | TRBV13 | CASSTGQGTYGYTF | TGTGCCAGCAGCACCGGACAGGGTACCTATGGCTACACCTTC
. | TRBJ1-3 | . | TRBV5-1 | CASTTAVGDTIYF | TGCGCCAGCACTACAGCCGTCGGTGACACCATATATTTT
. | TRBJ2-7 | . | TRBV18 | CASSPLQAGGEQYF | TGTGCCAGCTCACCCTTACAGGCCGGAGGGGAGCAGTACTTC
. | TRBJ2-1 | . | TRBV5-5 | CASSLSAANEQFF | TGTGCCAGCAGCTTGTCGGCGGCTAATGAGCAGTTCTTC
. | TRBJ2-5 | . | TRBV11-1 | CASSRGPGEMRETQYF | TGTGCCAGCAGCAGGGGGCCGGGAGAGATGCGGGAGACCCAGTACTTC
. | TRBJ2-5 | . | TRBV10-3 | CAISEFLMRGSQETQYF | TGTGCCATCAGTGAGTTCTTGATGCGGGGATCCCAAGAGACCCAGTACTTC
. | TRBJ2-5 | . | TRBV6-2/TRBV6-3 | CASSYSTVESTEETQYF | TGTGCCAGCAGTTACTCGACGGTCGAGAGCACCGAAGAGACCCAGTACTTC
. | TRBJ1-1 | . | TRBV19 | CASSIGLLNTEAFF | TGTGCCAGTAGTATAGGACTGTTGAACACTGAAGCTTTCTTT
. | TRBJ1-3 | . | TRBV30 | CAWSVLRAGNTIYF | TGTGCCTGGAGTGTACTCAGGGCCGGAAACACCATATATTTT
TRBD2 | TRBJ2-3 | . | TRBV2 | CASRGGPDTQYF | TGTGCCAGCCGGGGGGGCCCAGATACGCAGTATTTT
. | TRBJ1-6 | . | TRBV6-5 | CASIGEAYNSPLHF | TGTGCCAGCATCGGAGAGGCGTATAATTCACCCCTCCACTTT
. | TRBJ1-5 | . | TRBV27 | CASSEIGVLNQPQHF | TGTGCCAGCTCTGAAATCGGGGTACTAAATCAGCCCCAGCATTTT
TRBD1 | TRBJ2-7 | . | TRBV19 | CASSLRGQSYEQYF | TGTGCCAGTAGTTTGAGGGGGCAGTCCTACGAGCAGTACTTC
TRBD1 | TRBJ2-5 | . | TRBV18 | CASSPGTGETQYF | TGTGCCAGCTCACCCGGGACAGGGGAGACCCAGTACTTC
. | TRBJ1-1 | . | TRBV29-1 | CSARDGATAVF | TGCAGCGCCAGGGACGGCGCAACGGCGGTCTTT
TRBD2 | TRBJ2-2 | . | TRBV5-1 | CASSLIAGLGTGELFF | TGCGCCAGCAGCTTGATAGCGGGGTTGGGCACCGGGGAGCTGTTTTTT
TRBD1 | TRBJ1-2 | . | TRBV7-2 | CASSSTGVGYTF | TGTGCCAGCAGCTCCACAGGGGTTGGCTACACCTTC
. | TRBJ2-3 | . | TRBV27 | CASSPRPSDTQYF | TGTGCCAGCAGTCCGCGGCCTTCAGATACGCAGTATTTT
. | TRBJ1-1 | . | TRBV30 | CAWSARTVMNTEAFF | TGTGCCTGGAGCGCCAGGACAGTCATGAACACTGAAGCTTTCTTT
. | TRBJ1-2 | . | TRBV4-1 | CASNGQGFSKAYGYTF | TGCGCCAGCAATGGCCAGGGGTTTTCTAAGGCCTATGGCTACACCTTC